Listed below are T cell receptor beta chains from one sample, sequenced in a study of blood T cell repertoires in COVID-19. Generated by immunoSEQ multiplex PCR, the TCRdb table keeps only in-frame clones and is missing some. The data contain 200,000 to 300,000 clones, 88% of them singletons. The sequenced material came from PBMCs or T cells enriched from blood (not recorded which). Source of these receptors: a woman aged 40-49 years with acute COVID-19. Both conserved end residues are part of each CDR3. D genes are given only for firm matches. The size entry is marked missing in some rows and otherwise reads once, few, many or a size class.

.,TRBV9,TRBJ2-3,.,15,TGTGCCAGCAGCCGGACACCTACTAGCACAGATACGCAGTATTTT,CASSRTPTSTDTQYF
.,TRBV5-1,TRBJ2-3,.,12,TGCGCCAGCAGCTCCGGTGTGGATACGCAGTATTTT,CASSSGVDTQYF
.,TRBV5-1,TRBJ2-5,.,17,TGCGCCAGCAGCTTGGCTGTAGGGGACTTACGCCAAGAGACCCAGTACTTC,CASSLAVGDLRQETQYF
.,TRBV18,TRBJ2-4,TRBD1,16,TGTGCCAGCTCACCACCGGGACAGGGGGCGGCTAACATTCAGTACTTC,CASSPPGQGAANIQYF
.,TRBV6-4,TRBJ1-2,TRBD1,13,TGTGCCAGCAGTGACTGGACAGGGCATGGCTACACCTTC,CASSDWTGHGYTF
.,TRBV28,TRBJ2-4,TRBD1,15,TGTGCCAGCAGAGACGACAGGGGGGCCAAAAACATTCAGTACTTC,CASRDDRGAKNIQYF
.,TRBV28,TRBJ2-5,.,17,TGTGCCAGCAGACCCCCTCTCGGACAGCTTTACCAAGAGACCCAGTACTTC,CASRPPLGQLYQETQYF
.,TRBV2,TRBJ2-2,.,15,TGTGCCAGCAGCGAAAGGACAGCCAGGACCGGGGAGCTGTTTTTT,CASSERTARTGELFF
.,TRBV11-2,TRBJ2-1,TRBD2,17,TGTGCCAGCAGCCGCAGGATCGGGCGGGAGAACTACAATGAGCAGTTCTTC,CASSRRIGRENYNEQFF
once,TRBV7-8,TRBJ1-1,TRBD1,15,TGTGCCAGCAGCGTAACAGGGGGAATGAACACTGAAGCTTTCTTT,CASSVTGGMNTEAFF
.,TRBV13,TRBJ2-4,TRBD2,16,TGTGCCAGCAGCTTTTCAGCGGGAGGATCCAAAAACATTCAGTACTTC,CASSFSAGGSKNIQYF
.,TRBV2,TRBJ1-2,.,11,TGTGCCAGCAGTGATGAGGGAGGTTACACCTTC,CASSDEGGYTF
.,TRBV6-6,TRBJ1-3,TRBD1,15,TGTGCCAGCAGAGGGACAGCGATTTCTGGAAACACCATATATTTT,CASRGTAISGNTIYF
.,TRBV29-1,TRBJ1-2,TRBD1,15,TGCAGCGTTGAACGGTCCACTGGACAGGGGTCTGGCTACACCTTC,CSVERSTGQGSGYTF
.,TRBV12-3/TRBV12-4,TRBJ2-7,TRBD2,13,TGTGCCAGCAGTTTAGCTGGGGGGGTGGAGCAGTACTTC,CASSLAGGVEQYF
.,TRBV28,TRBJ2-2,TRBD2,17,TGTGCCAGCAGTTTATCTTCTGCGGGAGGGAACACCGGGGAGCTGTTTTTT,CASSLSSAGGNTGELFF
.,TRBV27,TRBJ1-2,TRBD1,14,TGTGCCAGCAGTTTATGGGGGACAGGGGAGGGCTACACCTTC,CASSLWGTGEGYTF
.,TRBV30,TRBJ2-1,TRBD2,15,TGTGCCTGGAGTGTACGACTAGCAGGTACCAATGAGCAGTTCTTC,CAWSVRLAGTNEQFF
.,TRBV15,TRBJ1-2,TRBD1,11,TGTGCCACCACAGGGGGATACGGCTACACCTTC,CATTGGYGYTF
.,TRBV20-1,TRBJ1-2,TRBD1,11,TGCAGTGCCATACAGGGGAATGGCTACACCTTC,CSAIQGNGYTF
.,TRBV7-8,TRBJ2-1,TRBD2,16,TGTGCCAGCAGGCGGAGGTTAGCGGGAGGTTTTTTTGAGCAGTTCTTC,CASRRRLAGGFFEQFF
.,TRBV4-3,TRBJ2-5,TRBD2,17,TGCGCCAGCAGCCAAGATCGGGCTAGCGGGAAACAAGAGACCCAGTACTTC,CASSQDRASGKQETQYF
.,TRBV2,TRBJ1-1,.,13,TGTGCCAGCAGTGTTACCAGGGGCACTGAAGCTTTCTTT,CASSVTRGTEAFF
.,TRBV30,TRBJ1-6,TRBD1,14,TGTGCCTCGGACAGGGCCTCCTATAATTCACCCCTCCACTTT,CASDRASYNSPLHF
.,TRBV28,TRBJ1-2,TRBD1,14,TGTGCCAGCAGCCGTCAGGGGGTTAACTATGGCTACACCTTC,CASSRQGVNYGYTF
.,TRBV28,TRBJ1-1,.,14,TGTGCCAGCAGCCCCCAAAGAGGGCGCCTTGAAGCTTTCTTT,CASSPQRGRLEAFF
.,TRBV14,TRBJ2-3,TRBD2,17,TGTGCCAGCAGCCAAGTGCTAGCGGGAGTCTTCACAGATACGCAGTATTTT,CASSQVLAGVFTDTQYF
.,TRBV19,TRBJ1-4,.,14,TGTGCCAGCGGGACGCCCGGGGGGTATGAAAAACTGTTTTTT,CASGTPGGYEKLFF
.,TRBV30,TRBJ2-3,TRBD2,17,TGTGCCTGGAGTGTTGGACTAGCGGGAGCCTTGGGAGATACGCAGTATTTT,CAWSVGLAGALGDTQYF
once,TRBV15,TRBJ2-7,.,12,TGTGCCACCAGCAACCTTCACAGGGAGCAGTACTTC,CATSNLHREQYF
.,TRBV10-1,TRBJ1-1,.,14,TGCGCCAGCAGTGAGTCTTTCGGTGCCACTGAAGCTTTCTTT,CASSESFGATEAFF
.,TRBV24-1,TRBJ1-1,.,11,TGTGCCACCAGTTATAACACCGAAGCTTTCTTT,CATSYNTEAFF
.,TRBV30,TRBJ2-7,.,12,TGTGCCTGGAGTGTGAGGCTAAGCGCGCAGTACTTC,CAWSVRLSAQYF
.,TRBV19,TRBJ1-2,TRBD1,14,TGTGCCAGTAGCCAACAGGGGCCGACTTATGGCTACACCTTC,CASSQQGPTYGYTF
.,TRBV28,TRBJ2-1,TRBD2,16,TGTGCCAGCAGTCCCCTAGCGGGAGTATACTACAATGAGCAGTTCTTC,CASSPLAGVYYNEQFF
.,TRBV10-3,TRBJ2-5,TRBD1,15,TGTGCCATCAGTGAGTCGCCCACAGGGGAAGAGACCCAGTACTTC,CAISESPTGEETQYF
.,TRBV18,TRBJ2-1,.,14,TGTGCCAGCTCACCCGGTTGGGGGGATAATGAGCAGTTCTTC,CASSPGWGDNEQFF